This T cell receptor (beta chain) derives from a study of T cell responses to AZD1222 COVID-19 vaccine. This table comes from immunoSEQ multiplex PCR, and its TCRdb copy is limited to in-frame clones, with some not included. Of about 130,000 clones in the sample, around 84% were seen once. Regarding the study as a whole: Donors were chiefly white British, with a greater number of females, and clonal diversity was perhaps underestimated. CD4 TCRs covered the whole spike, strongest at regions 160-218 and 743-854.

Note on this clone: Its antigen is not known.

Sequenced here: peripheral blood, sampled on day 0 of AZD1222 vaccination. The sequence was obtained from an adult in good health.

This CDR3 is CASTRGRSSTDTQYF. In DNA form, the CDR3 reads TGTGCCAGCACCCGGGGCCGTTCTAGCACAGATACGCAGTATTTT. The genes are TRBV5-5 and TRBJ2-3, with D perhaps TRBD1 or TRBD2 (5 bases each). The CDR3 consists of 15 residues. Germline V gene sequence: CDR1 SGHKS, CDR2 YYEKEE (reference sequence). V lost 6 bases to trimming and J lost 0 bases, with 14 bases between them.